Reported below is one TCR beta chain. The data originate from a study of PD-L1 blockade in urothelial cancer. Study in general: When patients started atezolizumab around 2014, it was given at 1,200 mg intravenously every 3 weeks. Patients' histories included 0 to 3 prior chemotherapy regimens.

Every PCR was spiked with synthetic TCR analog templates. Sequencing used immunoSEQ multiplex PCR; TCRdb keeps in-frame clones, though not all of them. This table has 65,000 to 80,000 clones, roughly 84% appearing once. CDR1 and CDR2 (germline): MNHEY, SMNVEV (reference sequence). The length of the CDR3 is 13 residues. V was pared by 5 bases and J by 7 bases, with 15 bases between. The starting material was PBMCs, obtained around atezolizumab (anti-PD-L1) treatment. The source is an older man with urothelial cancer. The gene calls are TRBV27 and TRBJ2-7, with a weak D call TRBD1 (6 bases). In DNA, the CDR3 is TGTGCCAGCAGTGCCATCCACAGGGATGAGCAGTACTTC. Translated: CASSAIHRDEQYF.